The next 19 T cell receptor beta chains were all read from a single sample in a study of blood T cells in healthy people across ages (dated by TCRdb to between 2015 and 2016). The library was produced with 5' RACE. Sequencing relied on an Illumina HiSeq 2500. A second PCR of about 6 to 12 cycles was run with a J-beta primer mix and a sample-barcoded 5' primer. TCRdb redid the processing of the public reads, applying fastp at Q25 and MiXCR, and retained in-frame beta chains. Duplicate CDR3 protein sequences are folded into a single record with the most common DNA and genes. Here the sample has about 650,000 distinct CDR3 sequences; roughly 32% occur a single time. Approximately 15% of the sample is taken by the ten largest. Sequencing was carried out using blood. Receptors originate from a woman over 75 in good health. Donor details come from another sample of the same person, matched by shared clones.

For the CDR3, the DNA is TGTGCCAGCAGCCCCTCGGGTGCGAAGGGGATAGGGGAGCTGTTTTTT. Protein sequence: CASSPSGAKGIGELFF. The chain is built from TRBV7-9 and TRBJ2-2, with D perhaps matching TRBD1 (5 bases). This CDR3 is built from 16 residues. V gave up 5 bases and J gave up 8 bases, with 21 bases separating them. Per the germline V gene, CDR1 is SEHNR and CDR2 is FQNEAQ (reference sequence).

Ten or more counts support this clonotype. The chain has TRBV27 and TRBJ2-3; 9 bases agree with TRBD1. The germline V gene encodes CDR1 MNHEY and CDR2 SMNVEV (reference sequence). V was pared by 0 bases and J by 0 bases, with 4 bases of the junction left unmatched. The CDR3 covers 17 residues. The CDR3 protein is CASSLSGTGWSTDTQYF. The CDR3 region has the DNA TGTGCCAGCAGTTTATCCGGGACAGGGTGGAGCACAGATACGCAGTATTTT.

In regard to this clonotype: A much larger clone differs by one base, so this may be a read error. CDR3 nucleotide sequence: TGTGCCAGCGGGGTCCAAGAGACCCAGTTCTTC. Translating gives CASGVQETQFF. The chain couples TRBV6-1 to TRBJ2-1; D call uncertain. Between the trimmed V and J ends, which lost 8 bases and 13 bases, there was a span of 15 bases. Germline values: CDR1 MNHNS, CDR2 SASEGT. The CDR3 has 11 residues.

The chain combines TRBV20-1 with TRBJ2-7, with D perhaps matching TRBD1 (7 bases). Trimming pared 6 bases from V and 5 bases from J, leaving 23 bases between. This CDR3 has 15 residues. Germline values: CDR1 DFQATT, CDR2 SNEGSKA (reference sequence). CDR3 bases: TGCAGTGCCTATACCTCCGACAGGGAGGACCACGAGCAGTACTTC. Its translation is CSAYTSDREDHEQYF.

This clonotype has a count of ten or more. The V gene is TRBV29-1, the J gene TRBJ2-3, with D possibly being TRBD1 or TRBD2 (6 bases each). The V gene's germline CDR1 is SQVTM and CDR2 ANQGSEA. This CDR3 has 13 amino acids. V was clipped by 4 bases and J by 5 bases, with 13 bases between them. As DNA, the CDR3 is TGCAGCGTTGCGGGGGCCCAGAGAGATACGCAGTATTTT. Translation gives CSVAGAQRDTQYF.

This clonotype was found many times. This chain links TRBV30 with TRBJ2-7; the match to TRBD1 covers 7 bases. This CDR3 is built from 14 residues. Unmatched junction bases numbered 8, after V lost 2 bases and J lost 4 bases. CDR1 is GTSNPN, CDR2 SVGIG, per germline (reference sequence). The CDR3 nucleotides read TGTGCCTGGAGTCCCGGGACAGTAAGTTACGAGCAGTACTTC. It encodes CAWSPGTVSYEQYF. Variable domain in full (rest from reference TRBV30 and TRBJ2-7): SQTIHQWPATLVQPVGSPLSLECTVEGTSNPNLYWYRQAAGRGLQLLFYSVGIGQISSEVPQNLSASRPQDRQFILSSKKLLLSDSGFYLCAWSPGTVSYEQYFGPGTRLTVT.

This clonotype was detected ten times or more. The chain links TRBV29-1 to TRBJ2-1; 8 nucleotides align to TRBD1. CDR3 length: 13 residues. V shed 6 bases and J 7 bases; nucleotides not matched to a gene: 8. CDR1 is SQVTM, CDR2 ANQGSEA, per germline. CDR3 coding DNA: TGCAGCGTAACCGGGACAGGAGTTAATGAGCAGTTCTTC. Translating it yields CSVTGTGVNEQFF.

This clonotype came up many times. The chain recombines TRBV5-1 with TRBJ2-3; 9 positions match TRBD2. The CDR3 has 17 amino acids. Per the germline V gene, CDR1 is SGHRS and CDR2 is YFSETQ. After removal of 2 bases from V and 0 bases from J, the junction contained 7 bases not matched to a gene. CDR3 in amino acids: CASSLAGGRSSTDTQYF. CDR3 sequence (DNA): TGCGCCAGCAGCTTAGCGGGGGGCCGATCTAGCACAGATACGCAGTATTTT.

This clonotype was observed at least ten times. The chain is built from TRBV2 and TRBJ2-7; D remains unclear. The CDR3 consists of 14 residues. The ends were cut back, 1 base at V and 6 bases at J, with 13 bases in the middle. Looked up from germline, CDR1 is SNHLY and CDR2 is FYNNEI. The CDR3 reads CASSEDGLTFEQYF. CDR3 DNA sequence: TGTGCCAGCAGTGAAGATGGGCTCACCTTCGAGCAGTACTTC.

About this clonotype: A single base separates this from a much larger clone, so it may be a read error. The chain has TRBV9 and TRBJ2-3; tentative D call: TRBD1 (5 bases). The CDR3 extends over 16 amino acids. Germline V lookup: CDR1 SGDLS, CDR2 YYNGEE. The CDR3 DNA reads TGTGCCAGCAGCTGGAATGACCGGCCGAACACAGGTACGCAGTATTTT. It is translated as CASSWNDRPNTGTQYF.

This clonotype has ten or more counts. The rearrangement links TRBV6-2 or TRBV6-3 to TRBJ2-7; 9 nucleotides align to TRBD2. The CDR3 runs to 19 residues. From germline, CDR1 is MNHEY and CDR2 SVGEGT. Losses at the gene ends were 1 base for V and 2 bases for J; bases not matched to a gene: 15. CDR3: CASSYYPIAGGATTYEQYF. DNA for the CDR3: TGTGCCAGCAGTTACTACCCAATCGCGGGGGGGGCCACGACCTACGAGCAGTACTTC.

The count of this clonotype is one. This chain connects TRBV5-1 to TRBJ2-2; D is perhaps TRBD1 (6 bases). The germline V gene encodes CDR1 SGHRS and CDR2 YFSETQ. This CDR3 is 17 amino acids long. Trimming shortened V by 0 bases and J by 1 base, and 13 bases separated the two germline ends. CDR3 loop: CASSLGPVTGNTGELFF. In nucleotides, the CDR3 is TGCGCCAGCAGCTTGGGGCCCGTGACAGGGAACACCGGGGAGCTGTTTTTT.

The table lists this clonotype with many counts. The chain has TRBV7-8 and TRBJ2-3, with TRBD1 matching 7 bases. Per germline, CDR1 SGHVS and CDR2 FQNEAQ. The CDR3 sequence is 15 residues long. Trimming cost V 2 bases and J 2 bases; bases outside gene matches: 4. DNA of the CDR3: TGTGCCAGCAGCTTAACCGACAGGGCCACAGATACGCAGTATTTT. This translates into CASSLTDRATDTQYF.

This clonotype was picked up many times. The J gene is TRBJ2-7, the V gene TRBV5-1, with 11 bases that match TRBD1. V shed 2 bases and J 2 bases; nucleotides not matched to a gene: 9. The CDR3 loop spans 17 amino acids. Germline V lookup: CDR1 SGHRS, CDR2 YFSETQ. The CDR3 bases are TGCGCCAGCAGCTTACAGTTACCGGGACAGGGGGCCTACGAGCAGTACTTC. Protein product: CASSLQLPGQGAYEQYF.

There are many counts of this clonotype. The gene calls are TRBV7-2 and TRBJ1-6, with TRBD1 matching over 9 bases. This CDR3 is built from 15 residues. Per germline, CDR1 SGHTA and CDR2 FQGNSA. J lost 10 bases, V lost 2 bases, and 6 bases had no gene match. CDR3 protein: CASSLRQGDWSPLHF. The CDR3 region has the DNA TGTGCCAGCAGCTTACGACAGGGGGATTGGTCACCCCTCCACTTT.

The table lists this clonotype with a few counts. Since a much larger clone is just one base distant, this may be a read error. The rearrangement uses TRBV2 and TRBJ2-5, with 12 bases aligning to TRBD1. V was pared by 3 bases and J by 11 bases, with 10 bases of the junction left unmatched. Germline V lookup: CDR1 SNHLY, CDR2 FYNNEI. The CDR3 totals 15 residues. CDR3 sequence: CASSDRDRGLDEQYF. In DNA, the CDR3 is TGTGCCAGCAGTGATAGGGACAGGGGGCTCGATGAGCAGTACTTC. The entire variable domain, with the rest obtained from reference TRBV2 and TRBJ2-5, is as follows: EPEVTQTPSHQVTQMGQEVILRCVPISNHLYFYWYRQILGQKVEFLVSFYNNEISEKSEIFDDQFSVERPDGSNFTLKIRSTKLEDSAMYFCASSDRDRGLDEQYFGPGTRLLVL.

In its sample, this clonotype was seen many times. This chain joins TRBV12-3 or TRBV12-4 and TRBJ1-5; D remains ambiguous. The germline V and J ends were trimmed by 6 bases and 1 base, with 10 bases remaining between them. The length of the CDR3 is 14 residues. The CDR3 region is CASRGGGSNQPQHF. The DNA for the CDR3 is TGTGCCAGCAGGGGTGGCGGGAGCAATCAGCCCCAGCATTTT.

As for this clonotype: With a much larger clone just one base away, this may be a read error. Here the CDR3 DNA reads TGCAGCGTTCGCTCCCGGACAGGGTTAAATGAAAAACTGTTTTTT. It specifies CSVRSRTGLNEKLFF. The V and J genes are TRBV29-1 and TRBJ1-4, with 8 bases lining up with TRBD1. V dropped 5 bases and J dropped 5; count of bases not matched to a gene: 10. Per the germline V gene, CDR1 is SQVTM and CDR2 is ANQGSEA. This CDR3 is 15 amino acids long.

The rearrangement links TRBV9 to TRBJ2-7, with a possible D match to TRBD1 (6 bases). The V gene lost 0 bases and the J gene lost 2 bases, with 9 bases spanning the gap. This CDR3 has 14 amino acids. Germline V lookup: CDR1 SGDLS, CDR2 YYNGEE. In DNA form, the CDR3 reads TGTGCCAGCAGCGTAGATTACAGGGCCTACGAGCAGTACTTC. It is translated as CASSVDYRAYEQYF.